A single sample gave rise to the 26 T cell receptor beta chains below, sequenced in a study of T cell changes during pregnancy in multiple sclerosis (dated by TCRdb to the late 2010s). The library was obtained by the immunoSEQ multiplex PCR assay. What TCRdb holds here is the immuneACCESS table cut down to in-frame rearrangements. Part of the clones is not present; checked against another copy, under half of the missing clones reflect an unresolved V gene, and the others are unexplained. Across this sample there are roughly 49,000 clones, with about nine tenths seen only once. Roughly 1.5% of the sample is taken by the ten largest. Source: peripheral blood, taken in the first trimester of pregnancy. The receptors were sampled from a female donor in good health, enrolled as a control in a pregnancy study.

The chain has TRBV29-1 and TRBJ1-2; 9 bases match TRBD1. V dropped 6 bases and J dropped 9; count of bases not matched to a gene: 8. The length of the CDR3 is 12 residues. The germline V gene has CDR1 SQVTM and CDR2 ANQGSEA. The CDR3 bases are TGCAGCGTGCCGGGACAGGGCGGAAGCTACACCTTC. Amino acid sequence: CSVPGQGGSYTF.

This clone was observed a handful of times. The chain uses TRBV19 and TRBJ2-7; 8 bases line up with TRBD1. The CDR3 loop spans 15 amino acids. CDR1 is LNHDA and CDR2 is SQIVND in the germline V gene (reference sequence). Germline trimming cut 5 bases from V and 3 bases from J; bases unmatched to any gene: 9. In DNA, the CDR3 is TGTGCCAGTAGTTCCTCCGGGACAGGCGTCTACGAGCAGTACTTC. It codes for CASSSSGTGVYEQYF.

The chain joins TRBV9 to TRBJ1-1, with unresolved D. CDR1 is SGDLS and CDR2 is YYNGEE in the germline V gene. There are 13 residues in the CDR3. The V gene lost 0 bases and the J gene lost 4 bases, with 7 bases spanning the gap. DNA of the CDR3: TGTGCCAGCAGCGTAGATGTCGGCACTGAAGCTTTCTTT. This codes for CASSVDVGTEAFF. Looking up the rest from reference TRBV9 and TRBJ1-1 gives the full variable domain: DSGVTQTPKHLITATGQRVTLRCSPRSGDLSVYWYQQSLDQGLQFLIQYYNGEERAKGNILERFSAQQFPDLHSELNLSSLELGDSALYFCASSVDVGTEAFFGQGTRLTVV.

This chain joins TRBV11-2 and TRBJ2-7, with TRBD2 matching over 9 bases. The CDR3 loop spans 16 amino acids. The J segment lost 2 bases and the V segment lost 1 base, leaving 6 bases of the junction unmatched. CDR1 is SGHAT, CDR2 FQNNGV, per germline. CDR3 in amino acids: CASSLALAGTTYEQYF. The CDR3, as DNA: TGTGCCAGCAGCTTAGCCCTAGCGGGGACCACCTACGAGCAGTACTTC.

V and J are TRBV4-2 and TRBJ2-5; TRBD1 agrees at 7 bases. Germline V gives CDR1 LGHNA, CDR2 YNFKEQ. The CDR3 is 15 amino acids. J lost 1 base, V lost 4 bases, and 6 bases had no gene match. The CDR3 here is CASSPDRARQETQYF. Written as DNA, the CDR3 is TGTGCCAGCAGCCCCGACAGGGCCCGCCAAGAGACCCAGTACTTC.

J is TRBJ1-2 and V is TRBV5-1, with D tentatively TRBD1 (5 bases). Trimming left V 2 bases short and J 5 bases short, with 10 bases between. Looked up from germline, CDR1 is SGHRS and CDR2 is YFSETQ. This CDR3 has 13 amino acids. CDR3: CASSFSPGYGYTF. Written as DNA, the CDR3 is TGCGCCAGCAGCTTTTCGCCAGGGTATGGCTACACCTTC.

The chain carries TRBV5-5 and TRBJ2-5; D is possibly TRBD1 (7 bases). The germline CDR1 and CDR2 sequences are SGHKS and YYEKEE (reference sequence). The CDR3 runs to 13 residues. Trimming pared 3 bases from V and 5 bases from J, leaving 11 bases between. The CDR3 reads CASSYRGLETQYF. The CDR3 nucleotides read TGTGCCAGCAGCTACAGGGGACTTGAGACCCAGTACTTC.

The chain uses TRBV11-2 and TRBJ1-1; D gene uncertain. Deletions cut 3 bases from V and 5 bases from J, with 7 bases between. Germline CDR1 is SGHAT and CDR2 is FQNNGV. The CDR3 consists of 12 residues. CDR3 sequence: CASSFQRTEAFF. The CDR3 bases are TGTGCCAGCAGCTTTCAGAGGACTGAAGCTTTCTTT.

The chain joins TRBV29-1 to TRBJ1-1; D remains ambiguous. Germline-derived CDR1 and CDR2 are SQVTM and ANQGSEA. This CDR3 has 10 amino acids. V was cut by 6 bases and J by 8 bases, with 10 bases left in between. The CDR3, as DNA: TGCAGCGTGGCCAGACTAGAAGCTTTCTTT. Protein product: CSVARLEAFF.

The rearrangement joins TRBV9 to TRBJ2-7; D uncertain. CDR1 and CDR2 from the germline V gene are SGDLS and YYNGEE. This CDR3 is 14 amino acids long. Trimming took off 0 bases at V and 9 bases at J, with 16 bases between the two ends. CDR3 nucleotide sequence: TGTGCCAGCAGCGTAGACCTAACCCCATATGGGCAGTACTTC. Amino acids: CASSVDLTPYGQYF.

The CDR3: CASSRTMIYGYTF. CDR3 DNA sequence: TGTGCCAGCAGCCGGACTATGATCTATGGCTACACCTTC. The rearrangement links TRBV9 to TRBJ1-2; D unclear. Germline V gene data show CDR1 as SGDLS and CDR2 as YYNGEE. V lost 4 bases to trimming and J lost 4 bases, with 11 bases between them. This CDR3 is 13 amino acids long.

This clone was seen only once. The rearrangement links TRBV11-2 to TRBJ1-2; 9 bases map to TRBD1. V lost 5 bases to trimming and J lost 8 bases; unmatched junction nucleotides: 12. This CDR3 region has 15 residues. CDR1 SGHAT and CDR2 FQNNGV come from the germline V gene. CDR3 sequence: CASSPTGTGFDGYTF. In DNA, the CDR3 is TGTGCCAGCAGCCCCACCGGGACAGGGTTTGACGGCTACACCTTC.

The rearrangement joins TRBV7-2 to TRBJ2-5, with 8 bases identical to TRBD2. Germline CDR1 reads SGHTA; CDR2 reads FQGNSA. The J segment lost 7 bases and the V segment lost 2 bases, leaving 3 bases of the junction unmatched. The length of the CDR3 is 13 residues. The CDR3 coding sequence is TGTGCCAGCAGCTTACCGGGAGGGGGGACCCAGTACTTC. Encoded protein: CASSLPGGGTQYF.

The chain uses TRBV5-1 and TRBJ2-3; tentatively, D is TRBD1 (5 bases). The CDR3 has 15 residues. Germline lookup yields CDR1 SGHRS and CDR2 YFSETQ. Trimming cost V 4 bases and J 4 bases, with 16 bases left between them. The CDR3 reads CASSRSQGGSDTQYF. The CDR3 DNA reads as TGCGCCAGCAGCCGGAGCCAGGGCGGTTCAGATACGCAGTATTTT.

The V gene is TRBV6-6, the J gene TRBJ2-7; 8 bases align to TRBD2. The CDR3 spans 13 residues. The germline V gene encodes CDR1 MNHNY and CDR2 SVGAGI (reference sequence). After removal of 4 bases from V and 5 bases from J, the junction contained 4 bases not matched to a gene. DNA for the CDR3: TGTGCCAGCAGTTCTAGCGGGCTTGACGAGCAGTACTTC. It codes for CASSSSGLDEQYF.

This chain connects TRBV13 to TRBJ2-3, with 8 bases identical to TRBD2. From germline, CDR1 is PRHDT and CDR2 FYEKMQ (reference sequence). The CDR3 is 15 amino acids. The V gene end was trimmed by 9 bases and the J gene end by 0 bases; junction bases not matched to a gene: 8. CDR3 loop: CASTSVAGSTDTQYF. The CDR3 DNA sequence: TGTGCCAGTACCTCAGTAGCGGGGAGCACAGATACGCAGTATTTT.

There are a few counts of this clone. This chain joins TRBV30 and TRBJ1-6; TRBD1 is a possible D gene (6 bases). The CDR3 has 16 residues. Looked up from germline, CDR1 is GTSNPN and CDR2 is SVGIG (reference sequence). V was cut by 3 bases and J by 7 bases, with 19 bases left in between. CDR3: CAWSAHLGQGNSPLHF. The CDR3 bases are TGTGCCTGGAGCGCCCACCTCGGGCAGGGGAATTCACCCCTCCACTTT. Using reference TRBV30 and TRBJ1-6 for the parts outside the CDR3, the full variable domain is SQTIHQWPATLVQPVGSPLSLECTVEGTSNPNLYWYRQAAGRGLQLLFYSVGIGQISSEVPQNLSASRPQDRQFILSSKKLLLSDSGFYLCAWSAHLGQGNSPLHFGNGTRLTVT.

The chain uses TRBV2 and TRBJ1-2; 9 bases match TRBD1. Per germline, CDR1 SNHLY and CDR2 FYNNEI. This CDR3 spans 15 amino acids. With V trimmed by 6 bases and J by 6 bases, 11 bases remained unmatched. CDR3 region: CASSVGQGVWDGYTF. The CDR3 nucleotides are TGTGCCAGCAGCGTGGGACAGGGTGTGTGGGATGGCTACACCTTC.

V gene TRBV5-6 combines with J gene TRBJ2-3, with 7 bases lining up with TRBD2. The CDR3 runs 16 residues. After removal of 2 bases from V and 2 bases from J, the junction contained 8 bases not matched to a gene. Per the germline V gene, CDR1 is SGHDT and CDR2 is YYEEEE. The CDR3 bases are TGTGCCAGCAGCTTTGAGCGGGAAGAAAACACAGATACGCAGTATTTT. It yields the protein CASSFEREENTDTQYF.

This chain joins TRBV7-2 and TRBJ1-2; tentatively, D is TRBD1 (5 bases). In germline, CDR1 is SGHTA, CDR2 FQGNSA. Between the trimmed V and J ends, which lost 5 bases and 2 bases, there was a span of 12 bases. The CDR3 loop spans 14 amino acids. The CDR3 region is CASSALTENYGYTF. CDR3 nucleotides: TGTGCCAGCAGCGCCTTGACAGAGAACTATGGCTACACCTTC.

The chain uses TRBV19 and TRBJ1-1, with a possible D match to TRBD1 (5 bases). Germline lookup yields CDR1 LNHDA and CDR2 SQIVND (reference sequence). This CDR3 comprises 14 residues. The V gene lost 3 bases and the J gene lost 6 bases, with 14 bases spanning the gap. The CDR3 DNA is TGTGCCAGTAGTATGGGGCCTGCTTTGGCTGAAGCTTTCTTT. Its translation: CASSMGPALAEAFF.

V is TRBV10-2 and J is TRBJ2-4; D is perhaps TRBD2 (7 bases). Germline V gene sequence: CDR1 WSHSY, CDR2 SAAADI. Trimming removed 6 bases from V and 6 bases from J, with 15 bases in between. The CDR3 consists of 14 residues. CDR3 nucleotide sequence: TGCGCCAGCAGGAGGGGGGGGGTGTTAAACATTCAGTACTTC. Encoded protein: CASRRGGVLNIQYF.

The J gene is TRBJ2-7, the V gene TRBV4-3, with TRBD1 matching over 8 bases. CDR3 length equals 15 residues. Germline V lookup: CDR1 LGHNA, CDR2 YSLEER. The V segment lost 0 bases and the J segment 3 bases; nucleotides outside the gene matches: 4. CDR3 DNA sequence: TGCGCCAGCAGCCAAGATGGGACAGGAGTCTACGAGCAGTACTTC. Its protein product is CASSQDGTGVYEQYF.

This clone was seen just once. This sequence joins TRBV10-3 and TRBJ2-1; 10 bases map to TRBD2. There are 14 residues in the CDR3. Germline loops: CDR1 ENHRY, CDR2 SYGVKD. Trimming cost V 10 bases and J 8 bases; bases outside gene matches: 11. The CDR3 DNA reads as TGTGCCACAAAGACTAGCGGGTCAGACCATGAGCAGTTCTTC. Its protein product is CATKTSGSDHEQFF.

Concerning this clone: Other DNA sequences in this specimen translate into the identical CDR3. The chain joins TRBV4-2 to TRBJ2-3; 10 bases are shared with TRBD2. Trimming at V came to 0 bases and at J to 4 bases, leaving 1 base not matched to a gene. The CDR3 spans 15 residues. Germline loops: CDR1 LGHNA, CDR2 YNFKEQ. The CDR3 sequence is CASSQEAGGPDTQYF. CDR3 bases: TGTGCCAGCAGCCAAGAAGCGGGAGGGCCAGATACGCAGTATTTT.

The chain combines TRBV7-9 with TRBJ2-1; tentatively, D is TRBD2 (7 bases). V was shortened by 5 bases and J by 4 bases, with 21 bases between the two germline ends. This CDR3 comprises 17 residues. Germline CDR1 and CDR2: SEHNR and FQNEAQ (reference sequence). CDR3 DNA: TGTGCCAGCAGCCCGCGTGGTGGGGGGGGCATTTACAATGAGCAGTTCTTC. Its translation is CASSPRGGGGIYNEQFF. Variable domain in full (rest from reference TRBV7-9 and TRBJ2-1): DTGVSQNPRHKITKRGQNVTFRCDPISEHNRLYWYRQTLGQGPEFLTYFQNEAQLEKSRLLSDRFSAERPKGSFSTLEIQRTEQGDSAMYLCASSPRGGGGIYNEQFFGPGTRLTVL.